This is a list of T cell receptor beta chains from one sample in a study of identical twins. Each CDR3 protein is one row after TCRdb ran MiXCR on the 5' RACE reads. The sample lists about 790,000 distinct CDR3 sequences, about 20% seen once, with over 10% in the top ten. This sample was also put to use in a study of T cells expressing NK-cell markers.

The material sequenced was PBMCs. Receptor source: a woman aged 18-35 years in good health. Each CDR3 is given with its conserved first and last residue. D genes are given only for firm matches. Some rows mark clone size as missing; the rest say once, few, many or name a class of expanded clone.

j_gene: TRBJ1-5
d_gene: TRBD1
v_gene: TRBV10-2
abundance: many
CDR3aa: CASREGQGGNQPQHF
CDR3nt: TGCGCCAGCAGAGAAGGACAGGGCGGCAATCAGCCCCAGCATTTT

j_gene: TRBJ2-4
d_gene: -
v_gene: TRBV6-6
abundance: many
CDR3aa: CASTNNGGGVAKNIQYF
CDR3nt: TGTGCCAGCACAAACAACGGAGGGGGGGTAGCCAAAAACATTCAGTACTTC

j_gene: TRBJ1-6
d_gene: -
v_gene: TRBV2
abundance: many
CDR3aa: CASSGDGQPLHF
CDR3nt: TGTGCCAGCAGCGGGGACGGTCAACCCCTCCACTTT

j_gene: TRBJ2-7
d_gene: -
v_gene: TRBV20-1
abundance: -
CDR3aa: CSTSQGGASEQYF
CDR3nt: TGCAGCACCAGCCAGGGGGGAGCTAGCGAGCAGTACTTC

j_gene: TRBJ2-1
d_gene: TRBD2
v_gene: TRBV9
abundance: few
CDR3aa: CASSVDIRLAGGPLIF
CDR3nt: TGTGCCAGCAGCGTAGATATCCGGCTAGCGGGGGGGCCTCTGATCTTC

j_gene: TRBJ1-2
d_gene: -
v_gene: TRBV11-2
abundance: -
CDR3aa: CASSHDSYGYTF
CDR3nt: TGTGCCAGCAGCCACGACAGTTATGGCTACACCTTC

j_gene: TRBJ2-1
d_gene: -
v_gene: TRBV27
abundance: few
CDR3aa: CASSLREGEQFF
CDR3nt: TGTGCCAGCAGTTTACGGGAAGGGGAGCAGTTCTTC

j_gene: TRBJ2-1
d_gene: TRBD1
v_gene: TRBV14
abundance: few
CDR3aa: CASTSGGYNEQFF
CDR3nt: TGTGCCAGCACCTCAGGGGGCTACAATGAGCAGTTCTTC

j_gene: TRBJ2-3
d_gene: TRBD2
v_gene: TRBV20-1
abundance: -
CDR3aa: CSARPGTSGTDTQYF
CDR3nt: TGCAGTGCTCGTCCCGGGACTAGCGGGACAGATACGCAGTATTTT

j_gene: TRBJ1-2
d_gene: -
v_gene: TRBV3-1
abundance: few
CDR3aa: CASSPTGTRWGYGYTF
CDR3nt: TGTGCCAGCAGCCCGACCGGGACCCGTTGGGGGTATGGCTACACCTTC

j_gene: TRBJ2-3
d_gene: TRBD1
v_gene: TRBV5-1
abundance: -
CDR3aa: CASSLVTQGADTQYF
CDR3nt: TGCGCCAGCAGCTTGGTGACACAGGGGGCAGATACGCAGTATTTT

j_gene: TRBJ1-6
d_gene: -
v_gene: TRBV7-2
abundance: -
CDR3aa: CASSPYGAGLNSPLHF
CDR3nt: TGTGCCAGCAGCCCCTATGGGGCGGGCCTTAATTCACCCCTCCACTTT

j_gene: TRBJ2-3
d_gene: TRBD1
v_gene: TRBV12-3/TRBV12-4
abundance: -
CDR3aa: CASSSGTGYTDTQYF
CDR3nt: TGTGCCAGCAGTTCAGGGACAGGCTACACAGATACGCAGTATTTT

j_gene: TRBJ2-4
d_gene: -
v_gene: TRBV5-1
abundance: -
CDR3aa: CASSLEGVGNIQYF
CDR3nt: TGCGCCAGCAGCTTGGAGGGCGTAGGGAACATTCAGTACTTC